A selection of T cell receptor beta chains follows, all from one sample in a study of metastatic and nonmetastatic thyroid tumors. TCRdb reassembled clones from the PCR reads with MiXCR. The sample lists under 25,000 clones, about 12% seen once, with roughly 15% in the top ten. The specimen sequenced was blood. These receptors came from a female donor with papillary thyroid cancer or a benign thyroid nodule (not recorded which). Some clones in this sample may be carry-over from other donors' samples. The conserved cysteine and the conserved F or W are not part of the CDR3 here.

TRBJ2-7	TRBV6-1	ASSPKREGREQY
TRBJ1-4	TRBV20-1	SAGHADEKLF
TRBJ2-3	TRBV5-5	ASSDRPWTDTQY
TRBJ2-4	TRBV19	ASNLDRDNIQY
TRBJ2-1	TRBV27	ASSFDSYNEQF
TRBJ1-6	TRBV6-1	ASSEVEQRNNSPLH
TRBJ1-1	TRBV20-1	SARPGTGMFGAF
TRBJ2-7	TRBV2	ASSTTRSYEQY
TRBJ2-1	TRBV9	ASSVVGLAVNEQF
TRBJ1-1	TRBV29-1	SVEDLGQMAF
TRBJ2-7	TRBV20-1	SAGPYYEQY
TRBJ1-1	TRBV5-1	ASSLGMNTEAF
TRBJ2-3	TRBV6-2/TRBV6-3	ASHSLGTDTQY
TRBJ2-7	TRBV13	ASSRGLAEISYEQY
TRBJ2-3	TRBV4-2	ASSRAVTFTDTQY